Listed below are T cell receptor beta chains from one sample, sequenced in a study of blood T cell repertoires in COVID-19. TCRdb keeps only in-frame clones here, not all; method: immunoSEQ multiplex PCR. This sample carries 100,000 to 150,000 clones, 85% of them seen once, and the ten largest clones take 6.6%. Sequenced: peripheral blood. These TCRs come from a man older than 75 with active or convalescent COVID-19. Each CDR3 is given with its conserved first and last residue. Fields, in order: D gene, V gene, clone size, J gene, CDR3 DNA, CDR3 protein. A D gene is named only where the DNA matches it firmly. For some rows the clone size is stated as once, few or many, or as a class when expanded; others skip it.

D: -; V: TRBV6-4; size: -; J: TRBJ2-3; DNA: TGTGCCAGCAGTGAGGAACTCGGGGATACGCAGTATTTT; CDR3: CASSEELGDTQYF
D: -; V: TRBV18; size: -; J: TRBJ2-2; DNA: TGTGCCAGCTCACCAACGAGGGCTAGGGCCGGGGAGCTGTTTTTT; CDR3: CASSPTRARAGELFF
D: TRBD2; V: TRBV2; size: -; J: TRBJ2-1; DNA: TGTGCCAGCAGTGAGGGGGTCCATGGGAGGGATGAGCAGTTCTTC; CDR3: CASSEGVHGRDEQFF
D: -; V: TRBV21-1; size: -; J: TRBJ2-7; DNA: TGTGCCAGCAGCGCAGCGGGACTAGCGGAGAGGATCTCCTACGAGCAGTACTTC; CDR3: CASSAAGLAERISYEQYF
D: TRBD1; V: TRBV4-1; size: -; J: TRBJ1-1; DNA: TGCGCCAGCAGCCGAATACTGGCCGGGACAGCGAACACTGAAGCTTTCTTT; CDR3: CASSRILAGTANTEAFF
D: TRBD2; V: TRBV7-6; size: -; J: TRBJ2-2; DNA: TGTGCCAGCAGCTCCCGAGGGGCTCGGGGGGCCGGGGAGCTGTTTTTT; CDR3: CASSSRGARGAGELFF
D: TRBD1; V: TRBV19; size: few; J: TRBJ1-2; DNA: TGTGCCAGTTTAACGACAGGGACCAACTATGGCTACACCTTC; CDR3: CASLTTGTNYGYTF
D: -; V: TRBV21-1; size: -; J: TRBJ1-2; DNA: TGTGCCAGCAGGGGCAGGGAAAACTATGGCTACACCTTC; CDR3: CASRGRENYGYTF
D: TRBD2; V: TRBV7-2; size: -; J: TRBJ2-1; DNA: TGTGCCAGCAGCTTAGCAGCGGGAAACAATGAGCAGTTCTTC; CDR3: CASSLAAGNNEQFF
D: TRBD2; V: TRBV18; size: -; J: TRBJ2-1; DNA: TGTGCCAGCTCAAAAACAGGGCGGACTAGCGGGGGGTCCGATGAGCAGTTCTTC; CDR3: CASSKTGRTSGGSDEQFF
D: -; V: TRBV7-2; size: -; J: TRBJ2-3; DNA: TGTGCCAGCAGCTTGGGAGCAGATACGCAGTATTTT; CDR3: CASSLGADTQYF
D: TRBD1; V: TRBV24-1; size: -; J: TRBJ2-7; DNA: TGTGCCACCAGTGATTCCGTCCCGGGACAGGCTCAGTACTTC; CDR3: CATSDSVPGQAQYF
D: -; V: TRBV19; size: -; J: TRBJ2-3; DNA: TGTGCCAGTAGTATCTTGCCTCCGGGACTCGGCACAGATACGCAGTATTTT; CDR3: CASSILPPGLGTDTQYF
D: TRBD1; V: TRBV6-4; size: -; J: TRBJ2-3; DNA: TGTGCCAGCAGTGAAGGGGGCCACACAGATACGCAGTATTTT; CDR3: CASSEGGHTDTQYF
D: TRBD1; V: TRBV7-2; size: -; J: TRBJ2-7; DNA: TGTGCCAGCAGCTTAGTAGGCAGGGGGTCTAACGAGCAGTACTTC; CDR3: CASSLVGRGSNEQYF
D: TRBD2; V: TRBV5-5; size: -; J: TRBJ2-2; DNA: TGTGCCAGCAGCTTTCAGCGGGGGGCGACCGGGGAGCTGTTTTTT; CDR3: CASSFQRGATGELFF
D: -; V: TRBV7-8; size: -; J: TRBJ2-1; DNA: TGTGCCAGCAGCTCCAGGGACTGGAACAATGAGCAGTTCTTC; CDR3: CASSSRDWNNEQFF
D: -; V: TRBV3-1/TRBV3-2; size: -; J: TRBJ1-1; DNA: TGTGCCAGCAGCCAAGACAGGGGCTTCACTGAAGCTTTCTTT; CDR3: CASSQDRGFTEAFF
D: -; V: TRBV6-1; size: -; J: TRBJ1-2; DNA: TGTGCCAGCAGTGAAGCCTTGGCGGCGGGCTATGGCTACACCTTC; CDR3: CASSEALAAGYGYTF
D: TRBD2; V: TRBV11-2; size: -; J: TRBJ2-2; DNA: TGTGCCAGCAGCCCTAGCGGGAGTAGTCGTCCCGGGACCGGGGAGCTGTTTTTT; CDR3: CASSPSGSSRPGTGELFF
D: TRBD2; V: TRBV18; size: -; J: TRBJ2-7; DNA: TGTGCCAGCTCCGTCGGGCTAGCGGGGTACGAGCAGTACTTC; CDR3: CASSVGLAGYEQYF
D: TRBD2; V: TRBV30; size: -; J: TRBJ2-7; DNA: TGTGCCTGGAGTGTACGCGGGAGCGAGCAGTACTTC; CDR3: CAWSVRGSEQYF
D: -; V: TRBV6-5; size: -; J: TRBJ2-7; DNA: TGTGCCAGCAGCGGGACTCAGCAGTACTTC; CDR3: CASSGTQQYF
D: TRBD1; V: TRBV18; size: -; J: TRBJ1-5; DNA: TGTGCCAGCTCCGAGACAGGGAATTGGCTCAATCAGCCCCAGCATTTT; CDR3: CASSETGNWLNQPQHF
D: -; V: TRBV5-6; size: once; J: TRBJ2-4; DNA: TGTGCCAGCAGCTTGGCGGCTAGCGTCCTAAAAAACATTCAGTACTTC; CDR3: CASSLAASVLKNIQYF
D: -; V: TRBV12-3/TRBV12-4; size: -; J: TRBJ2-7; DNA: TGTGCCAGCAGTTTCTACCGCCTAGGCGAGCAGTACTTC; CDR3: CASSFYRLGEQYF
D: -; V: TRBV24-1; size: -; J: TRBJ1-5; DNA: TGTGCCACCAGTGAGGCAGGGGATCAGCCCCAGCATTTT; CDR3: CATSEAGDQPQHF
D: TRBD1; V: TRBV6-5; size: -; J: TRBJ1-2; DNA: TGTGCCAGCAGTTACTCGATCCAGGGGGGCTATGGCTACACCTTC; CDR3: CASSYSIQGGYGYTF
D: TRBD1; V: TRBV7-9; size: -; J: TRBJ1-1; DNA: TGTGCCAGCAGCTTAGCTCGCCAGACAGGGATCGACACTGAAGCTTTCTTT; CDR3: CASSLARQTGIDTEAFF
D: TRBD1; V: TRBV5-6; size: -; J: TRBJ2-5; DNA: TGTGCCAGCAGCTTATTGTCGAGGGGGCCAGATGTCGTAGAGACCCAGTACTTC; CDR3: CASSLLSRGPDVVETQYF
D: TRBD1; V: TRBV19; size: few; J: TRBJ1-2; DNA: TGTGCCAGTAGTAGGACAGGGACGAGAGACTATGGCTACACCTTC; CDR3: CASSRTGTRDYGYTF
D: -; V: TRBV11-1; size: -; J: TRBJ2-3; DNA: TGTGCCAGCAGCCGGGAACGCACAGATACGCAGTATTTT; CDR3: CASSRERTDTQYF
D: -; V: TRBV5-4; size: -; J: TRBJ2-5; DNA: TGTGCCAGCAGCTTGGGGCAGGGAGGAGAAGAGACCCAGTACTTC; CDR3: CASSLGQGGEETQYF
D: -; V: TRBV3-1/TRBV3-2; size: -; J: TRBJ2-1; DNA: TGTGCCAGCAGCCAAGATTGCCCTCGAGCGGTAATTACGAATGAGCAGTTCTTC; CDR3: CASSQDCPRAVITNEQFF
D: -; V: TRBV2; size: -; J: TRBJ1-3; DNA: TGTGCCAGCAGTGTCGGGGGGACTATCTCTGGAAACACCATATATTTT; CDR3: CASSVGGTISGNTIYF
D: TRBD1; V: TRBV5-1; size: -; J: TRBJ2-7; DNA: TGCGCCAGCAGCCTACCGGGACAGGGCTCGAACGAGCAGTACTTC; CDR3: CASSLPGQGSNEQYF
D: -; V: TRBV11-2; size: -; J: TRBJ1-2; DNA: TGTGCCAGCGGCAATATCAGAAGTACAGCCCCTAACTATGGCTACACCTTC; CDR3: CASGNIRSTAPNYGYTF
D: TRBD1; V: TRBV11-2; size: -; J: TRBJ1-4; DNA: TGTGCCAGCAGCCGCAAGGGACAGGTCTCTAATGAAAAACTGTTTTTT; CDR3: CASSRKGQVSNEKLFF
D: -; V: TRBV7-3; size: -; J: TRBJ2-6; DNA: TGTGCCAGCAGCCCCGAACGCGAGGGTTGGGGGGCCAACGTCCTGACTTTC; CDR3: CASSPEREGWGANVLTF
D: TRBD1; V: TRBV2; size: few; J: TRBJ1-1; DNA: TGTGCCAGCATTGACAGGGAAGGGGGTGAAGCTTTCTTT; CDR3: CASIDREGGEAFF
D: -; V: TRBV4-3; size: few; J: TRBJ2-5; DNA: TGCGCCAGCAGCCAAGAGTACCGGGGTAAGACCCAGTACTTC; CDR3: CASSQEYRGKTQYF
D: TRBD1; V: TRBV19; size: -; J: TRBJ1-6; DNA: TGTGCCAGTAGCCAGGGGGCGCTTTCACCCCTCCACTTT; CDR3: CASSQGALSPLHF
D: -; V: TRBV10-3; size: -; J: TRBJ1-1; DNA: TGTGCCGCACAACAGCTATCGAACACTGAAGCTTTCTTT; CDR3: CAAQQLSNTEAFF
D: -; V: TRBV6-1; size: few; J: TRBJ1-1; DNA: TGTGCCAGCAGTGAAGCAGTGGGGGTGGAGGGGAAGGCTTTCTTT; CDR3: CASSEAVGVEGKAFF
D: -; V: TRBV9; size: -; J: TRBJ2-1; DNA: TGTGCCAGCAGCGTTTGGGAGTCCCCCAGCGGGCAGTTCTTC; CDR3: CASSVWESPSGQFF
D: -; V: TRBV30; size: -; J: TRBJ2-4; DNA: TGTGCCTGGAGTGTACTTGCAAACATTCAGTACTTC; CDR3: CAWSVLANIQYF
D: TRBD1; V: TRBV7-3; size: once; J: TRBJ1-2; DNA: TGTGCCAGCAGCACCTATACAGGGGGCGCCTATGGCTACACCTTC; CDR3: CASSTYTGGAYGYTF
D: TRBD1; V: TRBV7-2; size: -; J: TRBJ2-1; DNA: TGTGCCAGCAGCTTAGCCGCCAGGGGGCAGGGTGAGCAGTTCTTC; CDR3: CASSLAARGQGEQFF
D: -; V: TRBV6-2/TRBV6-3; size: once; J: TRBJ2-5; DNA: TGTGCCAGCAGTGCGGCACTTAACCAGTACTTC; CDR3: CASSAALNQYF
D: TRBD1; V: TRBV7-2; size: -; J: TRBJ1-6; DNA: TGTGCCAGCAGCTTATTGGGACAGAGGAGTTCACCCCTCCACTTT; CDR3: CASSLLGQRSSPLHF
D: -; V: TRBV28; size: few; J: TRBJ1-2; DNA: TGTGCCAACCACAGGGAAAACTATGGCTACACCTTC; CDR3: CANHRENYGYTF
D: TRBD2; V: TRBV9; size: -; J: TRBJ2-7; DNA: TGTGCCAGCAGCGTAGGGACTAGCGGAGCCTACGAGCAGTACTTC; CDR3: CASSVGTSGAYEQYF
D: -; V: TRBV7-6; size: -; J: TRBJ2-1; DNA: TGTGCCAGCAGCTTAGGAGGGACAACCTCCTACAATGAGCAGTTCTTC; CDR3: CASSLGGTTSYNEQFF
D: -; V: TRBV6-2/TRBV6-3; size: -; J: TRBJ1-2; DNA: TGTGCCAGCAGTTACGGGCCCCGGTCTGAAGAGCTCTATGGCTACACCTTC; CDR3: CASSYGPRSEELYGYTF
D: -; V: TRBV28; size: -; J: TRBJ2-7; DNA: TGTGCCAGCAGTTTCAAGAGCCCCTACGAGCAGTACTTC; CDR3: CASSFKSPYEQYF
D: -; V: TRBV19; size: -; J: TRBJ1-5; DNA: TGTGCCAGTACCGTCCAGGATAGCAATCAGCCCCAGCATTTT; CDR3: CASTVQDSNQPQHF